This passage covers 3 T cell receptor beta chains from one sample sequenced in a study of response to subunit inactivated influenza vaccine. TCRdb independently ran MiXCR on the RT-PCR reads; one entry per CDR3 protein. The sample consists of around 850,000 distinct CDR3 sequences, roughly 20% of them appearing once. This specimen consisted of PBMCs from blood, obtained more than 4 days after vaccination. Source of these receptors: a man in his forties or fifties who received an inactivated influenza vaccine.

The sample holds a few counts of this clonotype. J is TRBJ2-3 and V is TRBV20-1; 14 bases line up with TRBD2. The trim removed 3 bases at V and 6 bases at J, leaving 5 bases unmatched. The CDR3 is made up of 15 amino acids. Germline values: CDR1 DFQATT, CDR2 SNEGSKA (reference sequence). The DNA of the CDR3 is TGCAGTGCTAGTCGGACTAGCGGGAGGATCGATACGCAGTATTTT. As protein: CSASRTSGRIDTQYF.

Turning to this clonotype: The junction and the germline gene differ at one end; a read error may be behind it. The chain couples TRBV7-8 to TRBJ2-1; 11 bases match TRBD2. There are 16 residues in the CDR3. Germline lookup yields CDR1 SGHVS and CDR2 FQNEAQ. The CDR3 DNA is TGTGCCAGCAGCTCCCGACTAGCGGGACCCTACGATGAGCAGTTCTTC. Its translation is CASSSRLAGPYDEQFF. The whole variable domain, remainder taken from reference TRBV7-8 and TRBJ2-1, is GAGVSQSPRYKVAKRGQDVALRCDPISGHVSLFWYQQALGQGPEFLTYFQNEAQLDKSGLPSDRFFAERPEGSVSTLKIQRTQQEDSAVYLCASSSRLAGPYDEQFFGPGTRLTVL.

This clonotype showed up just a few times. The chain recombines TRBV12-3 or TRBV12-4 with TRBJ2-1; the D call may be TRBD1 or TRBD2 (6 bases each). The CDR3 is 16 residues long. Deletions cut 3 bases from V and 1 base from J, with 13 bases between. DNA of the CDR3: TGTGCCAGCAGTTTCTTTGGGGGGCCGTCCTACAATGAGCAGTTCTTC. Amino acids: CASSFFGGPSYNEQFF.